The next 14 T cell receptor beta chains were all read from a single sample in a study of patients and donors after allogeneic stem cell transplantation. Each CDR3 protein is one row after TCRdb ran MiXCR on the RT-PCR reads. This sample has about 400,000 distinct CDR3 sequences, with roughly 17% found just once. Sequencing used blood, either unsorted or a sorted T cell fraction (not recorded which). Source of these receptors: a human donor who was either an allogeneic HSCT recipient or a stem cell or donor lymphocyte infusion donor (not recorded which). It is not recorded whose cells these are; they may come from a transplant donor.

The chain couples TRBV5-6 to TRBJ1-4; D unresolved. Trimming shortened V by 0 bases and J by 4 bases, and 4 bases separated the two germline ends. The germline V gene encodes CDR1 SGHDT and CDR2 YYEEEE. The CDR3 contains 13 residues. The CDR3 loop is CASSLGLNEKLFF. Written as DNA, the CDR3 is TGTGCCAGCAGCTTGGGCCTTAATGAAAAACTGTTTTTT.

The rearrangement links TRBV28 to TRBJ1-1; a possible D gene is TRBD1 (5 bases). Trimming took off 6 bases at V and 4 bases at J, with 18 bases between the two ends. Per germline, CDR1 MDHEN and CDR2 SYDVKM. The CDR3 spans 15 residues. CDR3 sequence: CASRPPGTPLTEAFF. DNA of the CDR3: TGTGCCAGCAGACCCCCCGGGACTCCACTCACTGAAGCTTTCTTT.

The chain recombines TRBV6-2 or TRBV6-3 with TRBJ2-1, with 11 bases matching TRBD2. The CDR3 is made up of 17 amino acids. The V gene's germline CDR1 is MNHEY and CDR2 SVGEGT. The V and J ends lost 6 bases and 6 bases, in that order; junction bases with no gene match: 13. The chain's CDR3 is CASSALLSLAGVNEQFF. The DNA for the CDR3 is TGTGCCAGCAGCGCCCTGCTTTCACTAGCGGGAGTCAATGAGCAGTTCTTC.

This chain joins TRBV4-1 and TRBJ2-7, with a weak D call TRBD1 (5 bases). The V end was cut by 2 bases, the J end by 0 bases, with 8 bases between. The CDR3 runs 14 residues. Germline V gene lookup returns CDR1 MGHRA and CDR2 YSYEKL. CDR3 sequence (DNA): TGCGCCAGCAGCCAAAACAGGTTCTCCTACGAGCAGTACTTC. It codes for CASSQNRFSYEQYF.

This chain joins TRBV7-9 and TRBJ2-1, with 13 bases fitting TRBD2. V gave up 4 bases and J gave up 8 bases; unmatched junction bases: 8. The CDR3 length is 16 residues. Germline V gives CDR1 SEHNR, CDR2 FQNEAQ (reference sequence). In DNA form, the CDR3 reads TGTGCCAGCAGCTCACCTTGGACTAGCGGGGGAGATGAGCAGTTCTTC. It translates to CASSSPWTSGGDEQFF.

This clonotype occurred a few times. The chain is built from TRBV9 and TRBJ1-3, with D unresolved. Germline V lookup: CDR1 SGDLS, CDR2 YYNGEE. V was clipped by 3 bases and J by 4 bases, with 11 bases between them. This CDR3 is built from 14 residues. CDR3 in amino acids: CASSGATSGNTIYF. CDR3 DNA: TGTGCCAGCAGCGGGGCGACCTCAGGAAACACCATATATTTT.

This clonotype has more than one count but fewer than ten. The chain is built from TRBV5-6 and TRBJ2-7, with D possibly being TRBD1 (7 bases). Germline V gene sequence: CDR1 SGHDT, CDR2 YYEEEE. V dropped 0 bases and J dropped 2 bases, with 15 bases sitting between them. The CDR3 sequence is 16 residues long. CDR3 protein: CASSLVGRGRTYEQYF. The CDR3 bases are TGTGCCAGCAGCTTGGTAGGCAGGGGGAGGACCTACGAGCAGTACTTC.

The rearrangement uses TRBV6-5 and TRBJ2-3, with 12 bases aligning to TRBD2. The germline CDR1 and CDR2 sequences are MNHEY and SVGAGI. V shed 2 bases, J shed 4 bases, and the junction held 1 base outside the gene matches. The CDR3 covers 15 residues. CDR3 bases: TGTGCCAGCAGTTACGGACTAGCGGGGTCAGATACGCAGTATTTT. This sequence encodes CASSYGLAGSDTQYF.

This clonotype was seen only a few times. The chain recombines TRBV30 with TRBJ2-2, with 7 bases that match TRBD1. Germline CDR1 GTSNPN, CDR2 SVGIG (reference sequence). V lost 0 bases to trimming and J lost 7 bases; unmatched junction nucleotides: 8. The CDR3 spans 15 residues. The DNA of the CDR3 is TGTGCCTGGAGTGTGAGGGGGCCTTTCTTCGGGGAGCTGTTTTTT. It encodes CAWSVRGPFFGELFF.

The genes are TRBV7-3 and TRBJ1-2; 9 bases line up with TRBD1. The V gene's germline CDR1 is SGHTA and CDR2 FQGTGA. V lost 8 bases, J lost 4 bases, and 17 bases stayed unmatched. This CDR3 has 17 residues. The DNA for the CDR3 is TGTGCCAGCTCGGGGTCAACAGGGGGCGCTGGGGGCTATGGCTACACCTTC. Translating it yields CASSGSTGGAGGYGYTF.

In its sample, this clonotype was seen a few times. This chain links TRBV4-3 with TRBJ1-5; D not resolved. Trimming removed 1 base from V and 2 bases from J, with 15 bases in between. The CDR3 has 17 amino acids. CDR1 LGHNA and CDR2 YSLEER come from the germline V gene. The CDR3 bases are TGCGCCAGCAGCCAAGTAATTGGGCCTCCAGGCAATCAGCCCCAGCATTTT. Translated: CASSQVIGPPGNQPQHF.

This clonotype was seen more than once but under ten times. The genes are TRBV24-1 and TRBJ1-5; 7 positions agree with TRBD1. This CDR3 is built from 14 residues. V shed 9 bases, J shed 3 bases, and the junction held 7 bases outside the gene matches. Germline V CDR1 and CDR2: KGHDR, SFDVKD. CDR3 sequence (DNA): TGTGCCACCGCGGCCGGACAGGTCAATCAGCCCCAGCATTTT. Translation gives CATAAGQVNQPQHF.

The chain carries TRBV6-1 and TRBJ2-1; D is perhaps TRBD1 or TRBD2 (5 bases each). The V and J ends lost 7 bases and 4 bases respectively, with 26 bases between them. Germline V gene lookup returns CDR1 MNHNS and CDR2 SASEGT. The CDR3 consists of 18 residues. CDR3 DNA: TGTGCCAGCACCCGGGACGGACCCCCACTTACTCCGTACAATGAGCAGTTCTTC. Its translation is CASTRDGPPLTPYNEQFF.

V usage is TRBV11-3 and J usage is TRBJ2-2; 7 nucleotides agree with TRBD2. From germline, CDR1 is SGHNT and CDR2 YENEEA. The V and J ends lost 1 base and 6 bases, in that order; junction bases with no gene match: 8. The CDR3 runs to 16 residues. The CDR3 DNA follows: TGTGCCAGCAGCTTAGGGCGCGGGAGAAGGGCCGGGGAGCTGTTTTTT. This codes for CASSLGRGRRAGELFF.